These 23 T cell receptor beta chains share one sample of origin, sequenced in a study of T cells after yellow fever vaccination. A single record per CDR3 protein comes from TCRdb applying MiXCR to the 5' RACE reads. This table has 150,000 to 200,000 distinct CDR3 sequences, 5.5% to 7.5% appearing once. The specimen was CD4+ T cells sorted from PBMCs, collected on the day of the first yellow fever vaccination. The receptor set was obtained from a man between 18 and 35 years old who received the YFV17D yellow fever vaccine.

The sample holds a few counts of this clonotype. J is TRBJ2-2 and V is TRBV5-4; possible D gene TRBD1, 6 bases. CDR1 and CDR2 from the germline V gene are SGHNT and YYREEE (reference sequence). This CDR3 has 15 amino acids. The V and J ends lost 4 bases and 6 bases respectively, with 16 bases between them. CDR3 DNA: TGTGCCAGCAGCCCAGGAACAGGGATCCCCGGGGAGCTGTTTTTT. This encodes CASSPGTGIPGELFF.

This clonotype was observed a few times. The CDR3 bases are TGTGCCAGCTCACCTTGTAGGGCGGGGGAGCAGTACTTC. Its translation is CASSPCRAGEQYF. The chain is built from TRBV18 and TRBJ2-7; a weak D match, TRBD2 (6 bases). Germline V gives CDR1 KGHSH, CDR2 LQKENI. This CDR3 spans 13 amino acids. V was clipped by 3 bases and J by 7 bases, with 13 bases between them.

The rearrangement links TRBV7-7 to TRBJ2-3; D is possibly TRBD1 or TRBD2 (5 bases each). The V gene's germline CDR1 is SSHAT and CDR2 FNYEAQ (reference sequence). There are 16 residues in the CDR3. CDR3 amino acids: CDSSLGTNTLTDTQYF. The CDR3 nucleotides are TGTGATAGCAGCTTAGGGACGAATACCCTCACAGATACGCAGTATTTT.

This clonotype was recorded a few times. CDR3: CSPSRGGALYEQYV. CDR3 DNA: TGCAGTCCCTCCCGGGGAGGGGCCCTCTACGAGCAGTACGTC. V usage is TRBV20-1 and J usage is TRBJ2-7; 7 positions match TRBD2. The CDR3 is 14 residues long. From germline, CDR1 is DFQATT and CDR2 SNEGSKA (reference sequence). V gave up 8 bases and J gave up 3 bases; unmatched junction bases: 13.

The V and J genes are TRBV10-2 and TRBJ2-1; D is perhaps TRBD2 (5 bases). The CDR3 totals 13 residues. V shed 8 bases and J shed 0 bases, with 8 bases lying between them. Germline CDR1 and CDR2: WSHSY and SAAADI. The CDR3 coding sequence is TGCGCCAGCGGAGGCTACTCCTACAATGAGCAGTTCTTC. This encodes CASGGYSYNEQFF.

The V gene is TRBV4-1, the J gene TRBJ2-3; 16 bases line up with TRBD2. The germline gives CDR1 MGHRA, CDR2 YSYEKL. The junction had 5 bases not matched to a gene; V was cut back by 1 base and J by 4 bases. The length of the CDR3 is 18 residues. As DNA, the CDR3 is TGCGCCAGCAGCCAAGCGGGACTAGCGGGGGGGCGCGCAGATACGCAGTATTTT. Residues: CASSQAGLAGGRADTQYF.

The chain carries TRBV18 and TRBJ2-2; perhaps TRBD2 as D (5 bases). There are 15 residues in the CDR3. Germline CDR1 is KGHSH and CDR2 is LQKENI. Trimming stripped 3 bases from V and 4 bases from J, with 12 bases between. The CDR3 DNA reads as TGTGCCAGCTCACCCTCCACGGGGAGCACCGGGGAGCTGTTTTTT. Translated, it gives CASSPSTGSTGELFF.

This clonotype was observed many times. The chain has TRBV6-1 and TRBJ2-3, with TRBD2 matching 10 bases. CDR3 length equals 15 residues. V gave up 6 bases and J gave up 3 bases; unmatched junction bases: 6. CDR1 and CDR2 from the germline V gene are MNHNS and SASEGT. CDR3 nucleotides: TGTGCCAGCAGCTCCGCAGCGGGGGGGACAGATACGCAGTATTTT. It encodes CASSSAAGGTDTQYF.

Ten or more counts support this clonotype. This sequence joins TRBV27 and TRBJ2-1, with 9 bases lining up with TRBD2. The CDR3 extends over 16 amino acids. V shed 5 bases, J shed 8 bases, and the junction held 13 bases outside the gene matches. CDR1 is MNHEY and CDR2 is SMNVEV in the germline V gene (reference sequence). This CDR3 reads CASSPRGASGAHEQFF. CDR3 DNA: TGTGCCAGCAGTCCAAGAGGGGCTAGCGGGGCCCATGAGCAGTTCTTC.

This clonotype was picked up many times. The chain uses TRBV21-1 and TRBJ1-1. TRBV21-1 is described as a pseudogene. CDR3 size: 16 residues. The CDR3 DNA is TGTGCCAGCAGCGCCCCTGGGAAGGGCCGGCACACTGAAGCTTTCTTT. Its protein product is CASSAPGKGRHTEAFF.

This chain links TRBV7-2 with TRBJ2-6; a weak D match, TRBD1 (6 bases). There are 15 residues in the CDR3. V was pared by 6 bases and J by 1 base, with 10 bases between. Germline CDR1 reads SGHTA; CDR2 reads FQGNSA. The CDR3 sequence is CASRLGGSGANVLTF. The CDR3 DNA reads as TGTGCCAGCAGACTAGGGGGTTCTGGGGCCAACGTCCTGACTTTC.

V gene TRBV7-6 combines with J gene TRBJ2-3, with unresolved D. With 3 bases removed from V and 0 bases from J, the gap between germline ends came to 16 bases. Looked up from germline, CDR1 is SGHVS and CDR2 is FNYEAQ. The CDR3 sequence is 17 residues long. In nucleotides, the CDR3 is TGTGCCAGCAGCTTTAGGCCACTCCCGGACAGCACAGATACGCAGTATTTT. Translating gives CASSFRPLPDSTDTQYF.

In this sample, this clonotype turned up many times. The chain is built from TRBV10-3 and TRBJ2-7; 7 bases match TRBD1. The germline gives CDR1 ENHRY, CDR2 SYGVKD. With 4 bases clipped from V and 4 bases from J, the junction kept 7 bases outside the gene matches. CDR3 length: 14 amino acids. In nucleotides, the CDR3 is TGTGCCATCAGTGTTGGACAGGAGAGGTACGAGCAGTACTTC. Encoded protein: CAISVGQERYEQYF.

This clonotype was found many times. This sequence joins TRBV20-1 and TRBJ1-4, with TRBD1 identical over 7 bases. This CDR3 contains 11 residues. CDR1 and CDR2 from the germline V gene are DFQATT and SNEGSKA (reference sequence). This CDR3 is CSAGQHEKLFF. CDR3 in DNA: TGCAGCGCGGGACAGCATGAAAAACTGTTTTTT.

This clonotype was counted many times. The CDR3 reads CASSLGLDGTEAFF. Here the CDR3 DNA reads TGTGCCAGCAGCCTGGGGTTAGACGGCACTGAAGCTTTCTTT. J is TRBJ1-1 and V is TRBV5-5, with D uncertain. This CDR3 contains 14 residues. V shed 4 bases and J shed 4 bases, with 14 bases lying between them. Germline V CDR1 and CDR2: SGHKS, YYEKEE (reference sequence).

This clonotype has a count of ten or more. The chain combines TRBV7-2 with TRBJ2-7; D might be TRBD2 (6 bases). The CDR3 spans 13 residues. The V gene's germline CDR1 is SGHTA and CDR2 FQGNSA. The germline V and J ends were trimmed by 3 bases and 0 bases, with 6 bases remaining between them. CDR3 bases: TGTGCCAGCAGCTTGACTAGCTCCTACGAGCAGTACTTC. It is translated as CASSLTSSYEQYF.

The rearrangement uses TRBV20-1 and TRBJ2-3; D possibly matches TRBD1 or TRBD2 (5 bases each). The CDR3 is 16 amino acids. Germline values: CDR1 DFQATT, CDR2 SNEGSKA (reference sequence). Trimming took off 7 bases at V and 1 base at J, with 21 bases between the two ends. This CDR3 is CSVRRWRQGGTDTQYF. CDR3 bases: TGCAGTGTTCGGCGTTGGAGGCAGGGCGGCACAGATACGCAGTATTTT.

Concerning this clonotype: Just one base apart from a much larger clone, this may be a read error. The chain recombines TRBV18 with TRBJ2-7; TRBD2 is a possible D gene (6 bases). CDR3 length equals 14 residues. V lost 5 bases to trimming and J lost 5 bases, with 16 bases between them. Per the germline V gene, CDR1 is KGHSH and CDR2 is LQKENI. The CDR3 nucleotides read TGTGCCAGCTCAACAATGAGGGAGGCCCACGAGCAGTACTTC. Its protein is CASSTMREAHEQYF.

In this sample, this clonotype turned up many times. V usage is TRBV6-5 and J usage is TRBJ1-6, with D possibly TRBD1 on 5 matching bases. Germline-derived CDR1 and CDR2 are MNHEY and SVGAGI. The CDR3 consists of 17 residues. The V gene lost 0 bases and the J gene lost 9 bases, with 18 bases spanning the gap. The CDR3 region is CASSYSKVVQGGSPLHF. The CDR3 DNA reads TGTGCCAGCAGTTACTCGAAGGTGGTCCAGGGCGGTTCACCCCTCCACTTT.

This clonotype was seen at least ten times. The V and J genes are TRBV3-1 and TRBJ2-3, with no clear D. The CDR3 is made up of 15 amino acids. CDR1 is LGHDT, CDR2 YNNKEL, per germline (reference sequence). The V gene lost 0 bases and the J gene lost 2 bases, with 9 bases spanning the gap. CDR3 residues: CASSQERPTTDTQYF. CDR3 coding DNA: TGTGCCAGCAGCCAAGAACGACCCACCACAGATACGCAGTATTTT.

This clonotype was detected ten times or more. V is TRBV20-1 and J is TRBJ1-1, with 12 nucleotides matching TRBD1. The CDR3 runs 16 residues. Trimming removed 6 bases from V and 2 bases from J; junction bases left unmatched: 10. Germline V gene lookup returns CDR1 DFQATT and CDR2 SNEGSKA (reference sequence). The CDR3 sequence: CSAQPGTGGYNTEAFF. CDR3 sequence (DNA): TGCAGTGCCCAGCCCGGGACAGGGGGCTATAACACTGAAGCTTTCTTT.

The chain has TRBV7-2 and TRBJ2-1, with 14 bases aligning to TRBD2. The junction had 7 bases not matched to a gene; V was cut back by 6 bases and J by 9 bases. The CDR3 covers 15 residues. The V gene's germline CDR1 is SGHTA and CDR2 FQGNSA. This CDR3 is CASRTSGGAAGEQFF. The CDR3 DNA reads TGTGCCAGCAGGACTAGCGGGGGGGCGGCGGGTGAGCAGTTCTTC.

This clonotype was picked up many times. V is TRBV4-3 and J is TRBJ2-1, with a tentative D call TRBD2 (6 bases). This CDR3 region has 18 residues. Per the germline V gene, CDR1 is LGHNA and CDR2 is YSLEER. The germline V and J ends were trimmed by 0 bases and 3 bases, with 18 bases remaining between them. The CDR3, as DNA: TGCGCCAGCAGCCAAGACCCAGCCGGGACGGGGGACTACAATGAGCAGTTCTTC. It encodes CASSQDPAGTGDYNEQFF.